The rows below give T cell receptor beta chains drawn from one sample of a study of human T cells and chemical hapten exposure. One entry per CDR3 protein results from TCRdb running MiXCR on the RACE reads. The sample carries approximately 86,000 distinct CDR3 sequences, about a tenth recorded once. Sequenced material: whole blood, taken in connection with sensitization to the hapten diphenylcyclopropenone (DPC). The receptors were sampled from a woman aged 25 to 39 with alopecia areata. Some clones in this sample may be carry-over from other donors' samples. CDR3s include the opening cysteine and the closing phenylalanine or tryptophan. A D gene is named only where the DNA matches it firmly. Size is stated for part of the rows, as once, few or many counts, or as a class when the clone is expanded.

TRBJ1-5	TRBV18	NA	NA	CASSPFDMGSNQPQHF	TGTGCCAGCTCACCCTTTGACATGGGCAGCAATCAGCCCCAGCATTTT
TRBJ1-1	TRBV5-1	NA	many	CASSHGQGFEAFF	TGCGCCAGCAGTCATGGGCAGGGATTTGAAGCTTTCTTT
TRBJ1-1	TRBV12-3/TRBV12-4	NA	many	CASSFRGPEAFF	TGTGCCAGCAGTTTCAGGGGACCTGAAGCTTTCTTT
TRBJ2-7	TRBV28	TRBD1	NA	CASSLSGQGTYEQYF	TGTGCCAGCAGTTTATCGGGACAGGGGACCTACGAGCAGTACTTC
TRBJ2-1	TRBV14	TRBD1	many	CASSQVTGAWGNEQFF	TGTGCCAGCAGCCAAGTAACAGGGGCCTGGGGGAATGAGCAGTTCTTC
TRBJ1-2	TRBV29-1	NA	few	CSVAEGYTF	TGCAGCGTCGCAGAGGGCTACACCTTC
TRBJ2-2	TRBV18	NA	NA	CASSPPSLQTGELFF	TGTGCCAGCTCACCACCTAGCCTACAAACCGGGGAGCTGTTTTTT
TRBJ2-1	TRBV28	NA	many	CASSLRRTIQFF	TGTGCCAGCAGTTTACGTCGAACTATTCAGTTCTTC
TRBJ1-5	TRBV5-8	NA	many	CASSLVPGQPQHF	TGTGCCAGCAGCTTGGTCCCGGGTCAGCCCCAGCATTTT
TRBJ2-1	TRBV9	NA	many	CASSAGGSYNEQFF	TGTGCCAGCAGCGCCGGGGGCTCCTACAATGAGCAGTTCTTC
TRBJ2-1	TRBV12-3/TRBV12-4	NA	NA	CASSLVRSVPGNEQFF	TGTGCCAGCAGTTTAGTTCGTAGCGTACCTGGTAATGAGCAGTTCTTC
TRBJ2-3	TRBV9	TRBD2	many	CASSVPTSEITDTQYF	TGTGCCAGCAGCGTCCCGACTAGCGAGATAACAGATACGCAGTATTTT
TRBJ1-1	TRBV29-1	NA	NA	CSVRDKTNTEAFF	TGCAGCGTAAGGGACAAAACAAACACTGAAGCTTTCTTT
TRBJ2-5	TRBV7-2	TRBD1	NA	CASSFGTGETQYF	TGTGCCAGCAGCTTCGGGACAGGAGAGACCCAGTACTTC
TRBJ2-1	TRBV12-3/TRBV12-4	TRBD2	many	CASSQGLARDEQFF	TGTGCCAGCAGCCAGGGACTAGCCAGGGATGAGCAGTTCTTC
TRBJ2-7	TRBV27	NA	many	CASSPISIGGISYEQYF	TGTGCCAGCAGTCCCATCTCAATCGGGGGAATCTCCTACGAGCAGTACTTC
TRBJ1-3	TRBV7-9	TRBD1	few	CASSHDRVSGNTIYF	TGTGCCAGCAGCCACGACAGGGTCTCTGGAAACACCATATATTTT
TRBJ2-2	TRBV14	NA	few	CASSRQNANTGELFF	TGTGCCAGCAGCCGGCAGAACGCGAACACCGGGGAGCTGTTTTTT
TRBJ2-5	TRBV11-2	TRBD2	many	CASSLGTSGLQETQYF	TGTGCCAGCAGCTTAGGGACTAGCGGGTTGCAAGAGACCCAGTACTTC
TRBJ2-1	TRBV9	TRBD2	few	CASSETGTSGTHEQFF	TGTGCCAGCAGCGAGACCGGGACTAGCGGGACCCATGAGCAGTTCTTC
TRBJ1-2	TRBV5-6	NA	many	CASSRPPGDYGYTF	TGTGCCAGCAGCCGCCCACCAGGGGACTATGGCTACACCTTC
TRBJ1-1	TRBV20-1	NA	many	CSARADRTEAFF	TGCAGTGCTAGAGCTGACAGAACTGAAGCTTTCTTT
TRBJ1-5	TRBV30	TRBD1	many	CAWRGQNSNQPQHF	TGTGCCTGGAGGGGACAGAATAGCAATCAGCCCCAGCATTTT
TRBJ2-3	TRBV2	NA	few	CASGLNTDTQYF	TGTGCCAGTGGACTGAACACAGATACGCAGTATTTT
TRBJ2-5	TRBV10-3	NA	NA	CAIGVSQETQYF	TGTGCCATCGGTGTCAGCCAAGAGACCCAGTACTTC
TRBJ2-3	TRBV9	NA	few	CASSVEGGSSTDTQYF	TGTGCCAGCAGCGTAGAAGGGGGGTCCAGCACAGATACGCAGTATTTT
TRBJ2-3	TRBV7-2	TRBD2	few	CASSPQRGRTDTQYF	TGTGCCAGCAGCCCTCAGCGGGGTCGCACAGATACGCAGTATTTT
TRBJ1-2	TRBV29-1	NA	NA	CSVEDEGSYTF	TGCAGCGTTGAAGATGAGGGTTCCTACACCTTC
TRBJ2-5	TRBV5-1	NA	NA	CASRSGFQETQYF	TGCGCCAGCAGGAGTGGATTCCAAGAGACCCAGTACTTC
TRBJ2-1	TRBV3-1	NA	many	CASSQDLHYEQFF	TGTGCCAGCAGCCAAGATTTGCATTATGAGCAGTTCTTC
TRBJ2-1	TRBV20-1	TRBD2	NA	CSARAERLAAYNEQFF	TGCAGTGCTAGAGCAGAGAGGCTAGCGGCTTACAATGAGCAGTTCTTC
TRBJ2-7	TRBV7-9	NA	once	CASSLDGYSYEQYF	TGTGCCAGCAGCTTGGACGGGTACTCCTACGAGCAGTACTTC
TRBJ2-7	TRBV2	TRBD1	many	CASKTGQGIHEQYF	TGTGCCAGCAAAACGGGACAGGGGATCCACGAGCAGTACTTC
TRBJ1-5	TRBV20-1	NA	NA	CSAELRGQGQPQHF	TGCAGTGCTGAACTAAGAGGGCAGGGTCAGCCCCAGCATTTT
TRBJ2-1	TRBV10-2	TRBD2	few	CASSDSNPGTSGAGEQFF	TGCGCCAGCAGTGATTCCAACCCCGGGACTAGCGGGGCCGGTGAGCAGTTCTTC
TRBJ1-5	TRBV27	NA	NA	CASSLRPPEPQHF	TGTGCCAGCAGTTTAAGGCCTCCGGAGCCCCAGCATTTT